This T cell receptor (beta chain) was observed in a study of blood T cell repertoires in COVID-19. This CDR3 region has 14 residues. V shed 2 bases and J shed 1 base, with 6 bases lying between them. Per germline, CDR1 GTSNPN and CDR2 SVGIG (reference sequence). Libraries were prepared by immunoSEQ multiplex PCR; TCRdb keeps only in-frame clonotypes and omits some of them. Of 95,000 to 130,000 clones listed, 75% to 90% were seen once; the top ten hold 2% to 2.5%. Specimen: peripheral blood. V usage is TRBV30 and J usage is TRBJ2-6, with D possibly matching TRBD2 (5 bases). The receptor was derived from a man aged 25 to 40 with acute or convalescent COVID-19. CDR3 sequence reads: CAWSSGSGANVLTF. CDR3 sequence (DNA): TGTGCCTGGAGTTCGGGGTCTGGGGCCAACGTCCTGACTTTC.